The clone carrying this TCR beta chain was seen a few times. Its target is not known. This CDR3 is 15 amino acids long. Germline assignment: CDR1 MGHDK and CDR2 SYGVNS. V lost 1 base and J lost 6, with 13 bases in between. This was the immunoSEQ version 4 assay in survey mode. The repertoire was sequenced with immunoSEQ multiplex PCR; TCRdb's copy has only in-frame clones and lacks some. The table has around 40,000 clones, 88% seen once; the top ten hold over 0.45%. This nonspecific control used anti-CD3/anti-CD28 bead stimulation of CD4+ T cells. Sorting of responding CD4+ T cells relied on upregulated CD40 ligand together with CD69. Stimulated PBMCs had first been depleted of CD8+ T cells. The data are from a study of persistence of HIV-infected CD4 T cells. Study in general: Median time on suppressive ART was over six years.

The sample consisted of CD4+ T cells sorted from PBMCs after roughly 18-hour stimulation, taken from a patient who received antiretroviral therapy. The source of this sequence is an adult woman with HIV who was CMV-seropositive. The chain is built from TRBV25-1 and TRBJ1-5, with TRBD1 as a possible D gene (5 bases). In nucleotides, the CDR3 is TGTGCCAGCAGTGAATCGGGGGTTGGGGGTCAGCCCCAGCATTTT. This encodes CASSESGVGGQPQHF. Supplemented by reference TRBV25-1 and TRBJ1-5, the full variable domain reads EADIYQTPRYLVIGTGKKITLECSQTMGHDKMYWYQQDPGMELHLIHYSYGVNSTEKGDLSSESTVSRIRTEHFPLTLESARPSHTSQYLCASSESGVGGQPQHFGDGTRLSIL.